The text below deals with one TCR beta chain. Its antigen is as yet unknown. Reverse transcription of about 0.45 to 1 ug RNA was carried out with random hexamers. Each CDR3 protein is one row after TCRdb ran MiXCR on the immunoSEQ multiplex PCR reads. The sample contains some 120,000 distinct CDR3 sequences, about 90% of which appear only once. TCR beta sequencing was performed on blood CD8+ and CD4+ T cells. Treatment-naive patients with stable or active relapsing-remitting disease were the multiple sclerosis controls. This specimen comes from a study of CD8 T cells in Susac syndrome. Overall study results and limits: The study conceded that relatively few individuals underwent its TCR sequencing and HLA analysis.

V lost 6 bases and J lost 8, with 13 bases in between. This CDR3 is built from 12 residues. Germline CDR1 reads KGHSH; CDR2 reads LQKENI. The source is a human donor with multiple sclerosis. Sample: CD8+ T cells from PBMCs. The genes are TRBV18 and TRBJ1-1; possible D gene TRBD1, 5 bases. The CDR3: CASSPMNREAFF. The CDR3 DNA is TGTGCCAGCTCCCCCATGAACAGGGAAGCTTTCTTT.